This TCR beta chain was found in a study of early T cells in non-severe SARS-CoV-2 infection. Study as a whole: Sequencing input comprised bulk RNA from unsorted whole blood; chain pairing was not available. General study points: Private and CD4 specificities were missed by VDJdb matching, which favored anti-spike CD8 responses.

Each single cDNA molecule received a unique molecular identifier. TCRdb reprocessed the 5' RACE reads via MiXCR and lists one record per CDR3 protein. The data show roughly 52,000 distinct CDR3 sequences, around 6.6% seen once. This clonotype was detected many times. The antigen remains unidentified. The length of the CDR3 is 16 residues. Trimming left V 2 bases short and J 7 bases short, with 21 bases between. Germline CDR1 and CDR2: SGHVS and FQNEAQ. The chain employs TRBV7-8 and TRBJ2-7; D may correspond to TRBD1 or TRBD2 (5 bases each). The TCR comes from an adult who was a healthcare worker with PCR-confirmed SARS-CoV-2 infection or an uninfected control (not recorded which). The sequenced sample was whole blood, obtained at baseline. The CDR3 sequence: CASSLILGTLRKEQYF. DNA for the CDR3: TGTGCCAGCAGCTTAATTTTGGGGACCCTACGTAAAGAGCAGTACTTC.